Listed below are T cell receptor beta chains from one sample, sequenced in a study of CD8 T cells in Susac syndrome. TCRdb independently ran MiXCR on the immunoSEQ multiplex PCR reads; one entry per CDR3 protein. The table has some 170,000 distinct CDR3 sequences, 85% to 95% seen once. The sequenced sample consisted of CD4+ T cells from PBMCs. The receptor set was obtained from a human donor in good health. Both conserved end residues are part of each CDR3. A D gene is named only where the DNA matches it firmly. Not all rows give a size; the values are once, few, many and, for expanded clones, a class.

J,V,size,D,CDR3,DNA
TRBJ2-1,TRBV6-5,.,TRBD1,CASSSDRGRVEQFF,TGTGCCAGCAGTTCGGACAGGGGGCGTGTTGAGCAGTTCTTC
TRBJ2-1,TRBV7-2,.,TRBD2,CASSPAWSGSMYEQFF,TGTGCCAGCAGCCCCGCTTGGAGCGGGAGTATGTATGAGCAGTTCTTC
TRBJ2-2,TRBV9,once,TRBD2,CASSVVAGANTGELFF,TGTGCCAGCAGCGTCGTAGCGGGAGCTAACACCGGGGAGCTGTTTTTT
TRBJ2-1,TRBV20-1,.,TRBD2,CSARGLAGENEQFF,TGCAGTGCTAGAGGTCTAGCGGGAGAGAATGAGCAGTTCTTC
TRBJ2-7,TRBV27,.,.,CASSLRGTHLSYEQYF,TGTGCCAGCAGTTTACGGGGGACCCACCTCTCCTACGAGCAGTACTTC
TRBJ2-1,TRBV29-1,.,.,CSVVSSSSYNEQFF,TGCAGCGTTGTTAGCTCCAGCTCCTACAATGAGCAGTTCTTC
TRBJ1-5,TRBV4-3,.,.,CASSQGARGGQPQHF,TGCGCCAGCAGCCAAGGGGCCAGGGGAGGACAGCCCCAGCATTTT
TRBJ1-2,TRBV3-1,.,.,CASSHDPLYGYTF,TGTGCCAGCAGCCATGACCCTCTTTACGGCTACACCTTC
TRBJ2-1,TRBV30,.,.,CAWSRRGHEQFF,TGTGCCTGGAGTCGGAGGGGGCATGAGCAGTTCTTC
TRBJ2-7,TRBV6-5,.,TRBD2,CASSYSGLAGGPREQYF,TGTGCCAGCAGTTACTCCGGACTAGCGGGAGGGCCTAGGGAGCAGTACTTC
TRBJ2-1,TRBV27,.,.,CASSLGLTSSYNEQFF,TGTGCCAGCAGTTTAGGACTCACCAGCTCCTACAATGAGCAGTTCTTC
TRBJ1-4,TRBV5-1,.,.,CASSERTDEKLFF,TGCGCCAGCAGCGAACGGACAGATGAAAAACTGTTTTTT
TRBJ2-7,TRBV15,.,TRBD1,CATSTDRVYEQYF,TGTGCCACCAGCACCGACAGGGTATACGAGCAGTACTTC
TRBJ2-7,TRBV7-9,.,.,CASSKQGYEQYF,TGTGCCAGCAGCAAACAGGGATACGAGCAGTACTTC
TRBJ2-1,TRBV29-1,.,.,CSVECEGYEQFF,TGCAGCGTTGAATGTGAGGGGTATGAGCAGTTCTTC
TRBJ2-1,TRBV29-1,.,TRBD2,CSARDLAGGPWNEQFF,TGCAGCGCCAGGGACTTAGCGGGAGGGCCTTGGAATGAGCAGTTCTTC
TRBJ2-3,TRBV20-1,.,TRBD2,CSQSGSWADTQYF,TGCAGTCAAAGCGGGAGTTGGGCAGATACGCAGTATTTT
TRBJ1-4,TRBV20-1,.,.,CSAIEGAVEKLFF,TGCAGTGCTATTGAGGGTGCGGTCGAAAAACTGTTTTTT
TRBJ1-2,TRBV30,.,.,CAWSAKGEGYTF,TGTGCCTGGAGTGCCAAGGGGGAGGGCTACACCTTC
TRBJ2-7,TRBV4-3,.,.,CASSQVLDLKGDYEQYF,TGCGCCAGCAGCCAAGTCTTGGACCTCAAAGGAGACTACGAGCAGTACTTC
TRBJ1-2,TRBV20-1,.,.,CSASSGLTHYGYTF,TGCAGTGCTAGTTCCGGTTTAACCCACTATGGCTACACCTTC
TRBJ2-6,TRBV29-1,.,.,CSVYSGANVLIF,TGCAGCGTTTACTCCGGGGCCAACGTCCTGATTTTC
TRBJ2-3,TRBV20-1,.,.,CSAVKAGGPDTQYF,TGCAGTGCAGTAAAAGCGGGCGGTCCAGATACGCAGTATTTT
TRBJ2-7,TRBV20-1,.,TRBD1,CSAEKLGQLYEQYF,TGCAGTGCCGAAAAATTGGGACAGCTCTACGAGCAGTACTTC
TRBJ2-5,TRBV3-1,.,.,CASSHRQKETQYF,TGTGCCAGCAGCCATAGACAGAAAGAGACCCAGTACTTC
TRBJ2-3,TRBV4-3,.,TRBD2,CASSLLAEITDTQYF,TGCGCCAGCAGTCTACTAGCGGAGATCACAGATACGCAGTATTTT